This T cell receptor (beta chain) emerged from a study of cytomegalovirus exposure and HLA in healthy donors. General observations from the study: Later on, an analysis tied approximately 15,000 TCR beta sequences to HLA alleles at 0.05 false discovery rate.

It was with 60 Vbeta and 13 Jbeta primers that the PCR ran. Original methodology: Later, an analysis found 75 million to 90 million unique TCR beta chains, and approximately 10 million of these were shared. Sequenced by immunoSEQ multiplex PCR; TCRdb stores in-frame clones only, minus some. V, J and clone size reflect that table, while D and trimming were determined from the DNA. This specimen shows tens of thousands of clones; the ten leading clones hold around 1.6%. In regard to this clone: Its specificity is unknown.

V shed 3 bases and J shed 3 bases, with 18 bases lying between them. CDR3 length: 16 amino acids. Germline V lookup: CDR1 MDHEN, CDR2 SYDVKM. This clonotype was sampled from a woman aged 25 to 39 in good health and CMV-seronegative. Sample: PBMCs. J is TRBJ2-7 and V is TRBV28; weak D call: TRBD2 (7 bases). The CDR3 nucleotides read TGTGCCAGCAGTTTTCTAGGGGGGGAGGGATACTACGAGCAGTACTTC. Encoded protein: CASSFLGGEGYYEQYF.